This is a list of T cell receptor beta chains from one sample in a study of T cells in Graves' hyperthyroidism and ophthalmopathy. MiXCR was run by TCRdb on the multiplex PCR reads, yielding one entry per CDR3 protein. This table has about 520,000 distinct CDR3 sequences, about 24% appearing once. Sequencing input: blood. These receptors came from a woman in her 30s with Graves' ophthalmopathy. Both conserved end residues are part of each CDR3. Each record gives: J gene, D gene, V gene, clone size, CDR3 protein, CDR3 DNA. D genes are given only for firm matches. Clone sizes are shown as once, few, many, or a class for an expanded clone.

J gene: TRBJ2-7
D gene: NA
V gene: TRBV13
clone size: many
CDR3 protein: CASSPLQGYEQYF
CDR3 DNA: TGTGCCAGCAGCCCTCTTCAGGGGTACGAGCAGTACTTC

J gene: TRBJ1-3
D gene: NA
V gene: TRBV6-1
clone size: many
CDR3 protein: CASHPRGSRGNTIYF
CDR3 DNA: TGTGCCAGCCATCCTCGGGGGTCGAGAGGAAACACCATATATTTT

J gene: TRBJ2-2
D gene: NA
V gene: TRBV3-1
clone size: many
CDR3 protein: CASSQAPGSGELFF
CDR3 DNA: TGTGCCAGCAGCCAAGCCCCGGGGTCCGGGGAGCTGTTTTTT

J gene: TRBJ1-1
D gene: NA
V gene: TRBV2
clone size: many
CDR3 protein: CASSETDNTEAFF
CDR3 DNA: TGTGCCAGCAGTGAAACGGACAACACTGAAGCTTTCTTT

J gene: TRBJ1-2
D gene: TRBD1
V gene: TRBV27
clone size: many
CDR3 protein: CASSAGQVAYGYTF
CDR3 DNA: TGTGCCAGCAGCGCTGGACAGGTGGCCTATGGCTACACCTTC

J gene: TRBJ2-4
D gene: TRBD2
V gene: TRBV6-2/TRBV6-3
clone size: many
CDR3 protein: CASSTPAGGTQGGNIQYF
CDR3 DNA: TGTGCCAGCAGTACCCCGGCGGGGGGGACCCAAGGAGGAAACATTCAGTACTTC

J gene: TRBJ2-7
D gene: TRBD2
V gene: TRBV6-1
clone size: many
CDR3 protein: CASCGGLVSYEQYF
CDR3 DNA: TGTGCCAGCTGCGGGGGACTAGTCTCCTACGAGCAGTACTTC

J gene: TRBJ1-1
D gene: NA
V gene: TRBV28
clone size: many
CDR3 protein: CASSGLQTGGGTEAFF
CDR3 DNA: TGTGCCAGCAGTGGCCTCCAGACCGGAGGCGGCACTGAAGCTTTCTTT

J gene: TRBJ1-1
D gene: NA
V gene: TRBV6-1
clone size: many
CDR3 protein: CASSEAYNLAEAFF
CDR3 DNA: TGTGCCAGCAGTGAAGCTTACAATTTGGCTGAAGCTTTCTTT

J gene: TRBJ1-2
D gene: NA
V gene: TRBV6-5
clone size: many
CDR3 protein: CASSYFDSFPMGYTF
CDR3 DNA: TGTGCCAGCAGTTACTTCGACAGCTTTCCGATGGGCTACACCTTC

J gene: TRBJ2-5
D gene: NA
V gene: TRBV7-8
clone size: many
CDR3 protein: CASSLVGLQETQYF
CDR3 DNA: TGTGCCAGCAGCTTAGTCGGGCTACAAGAGACCCAGTACTTC

J gene: TRBJ2-5
D gene: NA
V gene: TRBV10-3
clone size: few
CDR3 protein: CAISDGREETQYF
CDR3 DNA: TGTGCCATCAGTGACGGAAGGGAAGAGACCCAGTACTTC

J gene: TRBJ1-2
D gene: NA
V gene: TRBV2
clone size: many
CDR3 protein: CASTDGGALGGYTF
CDR3 DNA: TGTGCCAGCACCGATGGGGGGGCCCTGGGGGGCTACACCTTC

J gene: TRBJ2-2
D gene: NA
V gene: TRBV28
clone size: once
CDR3 protein: CASSLERFPKSTGELFF
CDR3 DNA: TGTGCCAGCAGTTTAGAGCGGTTTCCAAAGAGCACCGGGGAGCTGTTTTTT